This TCR beta chain was obtained from a study of blood T cell repertoires in COVID-19 (dated by TCRdb to about 2020). Regarding the study in general: Samples covering the acute and convalescent phases of COVID-19 were provided by collaborators in the United States, Italy and Spain. The prospective study material was composed of cDNA or gDNA derived from T cells, B-cell-depleted T cells, or PBMCs. Deeply sampled blood TCRbeta repertoires from subjects exposed to, actively infected with, or recovered from COVID-19 were included in the dataset. The repertoires were released in a freely available public database intended as a resource for research on the immune response to SARS-CoV-2. Samples were obtained from the ongoing ImmuneRACE study (first 160 participants) and from 1,200 or so subjects provided by 6 global collaborators. A de-identified subject ID, COVID-19 status, age in years and sex were almost always included in the sample metadata. Where available, HLA class I and class II types were obtained from metadata supplied by the sample provider rather than from assay-based typing. The full study reports these points: The amount of clinical and demographic metadata varied by source and participant and was provided uncurated.

The table lists this clone with many counts. Its cognate antigen has yet to be identified. Within one base of it there is no much larger clone, and no base qualities were kept. The CDR3 covers 16 residues, taking in both the cysteine and the phenylalanine. Solely the CDR3 DNA is kept, with 48 bases framed from the first base. The germline V gene (reference sequence) gives CDR1 as SGHNT and CDR2 as YYREEE. The germline V and J ends show losses of 4 bases and 1 base respectively, and no gene match explains 8 bases of the junction. TCRbeta CDR3 regions were amplified from genomic DNA using the immunoSEQ Assay, a bias-controlled multiplex PCR. On the study's bioinformatics: Nucleated cell counts per sample were estimated from amplification of reference gene primers within the assay. To quantify the absolute abundance of each unique TCRbeta CDR3 rearrangement, sequence reads were collapsed and filtered. For each sample, productive Simpson clonality was calculated as the square root of Simpson's diversity index across productive rearrangements. The source is immuneACCESS, and TCRdb retained only in-frame sequences with V and J called. Part of the clones is not carried over; for the studies checked, unresolved V genes explain less than half of this, and the remainder is unexplained. V and J calls and clone size are given by that table; D and trimming were obtained from the DNA. The sample includes about 98,000 clones, with around 86% observed a single time. Clones ranked in the top ten supply 10% of the sample.

The collaborating institutions used their own protocols to collect whole blood in K2EDTA tubes. For TCRbeta analysis, collaborators shipped samples in one of three forms: frozen whole blood, isolated PBMCs, or DNA extracted from either of those sample types. Recombination joined TRBV5-4 with TRBJ2-5; a stretch of 9 junction bases matches TRBD1. This receptor was obtained from a man between 50 and 59 years old with acute or convalescent COVID-19. Sequencing was done on a sample of peripheral blood. In nucleotides, the sequence is TGTGCCAGCAGCGCGGGACAGGGAAGGGGCCAAGAGACCCAGTACTTC. Its translation is CASSAGQGRGQETQYF.